A single sample is the source of the 28 T cell receptor beta chains below, sequenced in a study of blood T cell repertoires in COVID-19. The assay was immunoSEQ multiplex PCR, and TCRdb's table has in-frame clones only and misses some. This sample carries 75,000 or so clones, around 80% of them seen once, and the ten largest clones take 8.5% to 12%. What was sequenced was peripheral blood. These receptor sequences come from a man aged 55 to 70 with acute or convalescent COVID-19.

The chain links TRBV3-1 (or the pseudogene TRBV3-2) to TRBJ2-7; 8 bases match TRBD1. In germline, CDR1 is LGHDT, CDR2 YNNKEL (reference sequence). With V trimmed by 1 base and J by 6 bases, 8 bases remained unmatched. This CDR3 is 15 amino acids long. The CDR3 loop reads CASSQGTGLRGEQYF. CDR3 DNA sequence: TGTGCCAGCAGCCAAGGGACAGGGTTAAGGGGCGAGCAGTACTTC.

Written as DNA, the CDR3 is TGTGCCAGCAGCCCCCAGGACTTGTTTGGCTACACCTTC. Residues: CASSPQDLFGYTF. The gene calls are TRBV7-9 and TRBJ1-2; D is uncertain. The CDR3 spans 13 residues. Trimming left V 5 bases short and J 7 bases short, with 14 bases between. Looked up from germline, CDR1 is SEHNR and CDR2 is FQNEAQ (reference sequence).

In its sample, this clone was seen once. This rearrangement joins TRBV7-2 to TRBJ2-3; D perhaps matches TRBD2 (6 bases). CDR3 length: 15 amino acids. V lost 6 bases and J 0 bases, leaving 13 bases between the germline ends. Germline CDR1 reads SGHTA; CDR2 reads FQGNSA. CDR3 sequence reads: CASREGLSSTDTQYF. The CDR3 bases are TGTGCCAGCAGGGAGGGACTCTCTAGCACAGATACGCAGTATTTT.

The chain joins TRBV5-6 to TRBJ2-2; TRBD1 agrees at 8 bases. The CDR3 totals 15 residues. Per germline, CDR1 SGHDT and CDR2 YYEEEE. Germline trimming cut 0 bases from V and 11 bases from J; bases unmatched to any gene: 9. In DNA, the CDR3 is TGTGCCAGCAGCTTGGAGGGCAGGGGGCGCGGAGAGCTGTTTTTT. Translated: CASSLEGRGRGELFF.

This chain links TRBV2 with TRBJ2-5, with 8 bases fitting TRBD1. There are 11 residues in the CDR3. The V segment lost 8 bases and the J segment 5 bases; nucleotides outside the gene matches: 1. Germline values: CDR1 SNHLY, CDR2 FYNNEI. The CDR3 loop is CASRTGETQYF. The CDR3 DNA sequence: TGTGCCAGCCGGACAGGGGAGACCCAGTACTTC.

A few counts support this clone. V and J are TRBV6-5 and TRBJ1-5; the D gene is possibly TRBD1 (5 bases). V shed 6 bases and J shed 7 bases, with 13 bases lying between them. Germline values: CDR1 MNHEY, CDR2 SVGAGI. The CDR3 spans 13 residues. The CDR3 nucleotides read TGTGCCAGCAGGGGCGGACAAGTGCAGCCCCAGCATTTT. It codes for CASRGGQVQPQHF.

The chain combines TRBV28 with TRBJ1-6; possibly TRBD1 for D (6 bases). Trimming took 6 bases from V and 7 from J, leaving 16 bases between them. This CDR3 is 15 amino acids long. Germline lookup yields CDR1 MDHEN and CDR2 SYDVKM. The CDR3 reads CASSSGTLGNSPLHF. CDR3 nucleotide sequence: TGTGCCAGCAGCTCCGGGACACTAGGGAATTCACCCCTCCACTTT. Full variable domain (rest looked up from reference TRBV28 and TRBJ1-6): DVKVTQSSRYLVKRTGEKVFLECVQDMDHENMFWYRQDPGLGLRLIYFSYDVKMKEKGDIPEGYSVSREKKERFSLILESASTNQTSMYLCASSSGTLGNSPLHFGNGTRLTVT.

This chain uses TRBV5-1 with TRBJ1-4; weak D call: TRBD1 (5 bases). Germline CDR1 is SGHRS and CDR2 is YFSETQ. The ends were cut back, 4 bases at V and 3 bases at J, with 13 bases in the middle. This CDR3 is built from 15 residues. Written as DNA, the CDR3 is TGCGCCAGCAGCGTAGCGGGGGGATCTAATGAAAAACTGTTTTTT. It specifies CASSVAGGSNEKLFF.

The V gene is TRBV6-2 or TRBV6-3, the J gene TRBJ1-1, with 9 bases lining up with TRBD1. This CDR3 is built from 15 residues. The V segment lost 5 bases and the J segment 4 bases; nucleotides outside the gene matches: 8. Germline V gene data show CDR1 as MNHEY and CDR2 as SVGEGT. CDR3 in DNA: TGTGCCAGCAGTCCAAGGACAGGGGTGGGCACTGAAGCTTTCTTT. This codes for CASSPRTGVGTEAFF.

V and J are TRBV6-6 and TRBJ2-5; 8 bases fit TRBD1. CDR3 length: 13 amino acids. Germline trimming cut 7 bases from V and 4 bases from J; bases unmatched to any gene: 5. CDR1 and CDR2 (germline): MNHNY, SVGAGI (reference sequence). The CDR3 nucleotides read TGTGCCAGCAAGACAGGGGTAGGAGAGACCCAGTACTTC. Translating gives CASKTGVGETQYF.

Remarks on this clone: The same CDR3 also results from other DNA sequences found in this sample. This chain connects TRBV25-1 to TRBJ1-3; 7 bases match TRBD1. V shed 3 bases, J shed 4 bases, and the junction held 0 bases outside the gene matches. Germline V gives CDR1 MGHDK, CDR2 SYGVNS. CDR3 length equals 13 residues. CDR3 nucleotides: TGTGCCAGCAGTGAGGACAGGGGAAACACCATATATTTT. This encodes CASSEDRGNTIYF. Drawing the rest from reference TRBV25-1 and TRBJ1-3, the complete variable domain is EADIYQTPRYLVIGTGKKITLECSQTMGHDKMYWYQQDPGMELHLIHYSYGVNSTEKGDLSSESTVSRIRTEHFPLTLESARPSHTSQYLCASSEDRGNTIYFGEGSWLTVV.

This clone has only one observation. The genes are TRBV14 and TRBJ1-3; D is ambiguous. The CDR3 is 14 amino acids. Trimming took off 4 bases at V and 2 bases at J, with 9 bases between the two ends. The germline CDR1 and CDR2 sequences are SGHDN and FVKESK. The CDR3 sequence is CASSPTHTGNTIYF. The DNA for the CDR3 is TGTGCCAGCAGCCCGACACATACTGGAAACACCATATATTTT.

There are a few counts of this clone. The chain links TRBV5-4 to TRBJ2-1; 9 nucleotides line up with TRBD1. V was clipped by 5 bases and J by 8 bases; unmatched bases: 5. From germline, CDR1 is SGHNT and CDR2 YYREEE (reference sequence). This CDR3 has 13 amino acids. This CDR3 reads CASSFDRGDEQFF. CDR3 in DNA: TGTGCCAGCAGTTTCGACAGGGGGGATGAGCAGTTCTTC.

V gene TRBV6-1 combines with J gene TRBJ1-6; 8 nucleotides agree with TRBD1. The junction had 18 bases not matched to a gene; V was cut back by 6 bases and J by 5 bases. Germline-derived CDR1 and CDR2 are MNHNS and SASEGT. The CDR3 extends over 19 amino acids. CDR3 loop: CASSERGGNGQGDNSPLHF. The CDR3 DNA reads as TGTGCCAGCAGCGAACGTGGGGGAAACGGACAGGGTGATAATTCACCCCTCCACTTT.

This chain uses TRBV7-9 with TRBJ2-5; D might be TRBD2 (6 bases). The CDR3 extends over 15 amino acids. Germline V gives CDR1 SEHNR, CDR2 FQNEAQ (reference sequence). Trimming took off 5 bases at V and 2 bases at J, with 15 bases between the two ends. The CDR3 DNA reads as TGTGCCAGCAGCGTAGGAACAGGAGGGCAAGAGACCCAGTACTTC. This encodes CASSVGTGGQETQYF.

This clone showed up just a few times. The chain carries TRBV5-1 and TRBJ1-1; 9 nucleotides match TRBD1. CDR1 and CDR2 from the germline V gene are SGHRS and YFSETQ. The CDR3 consists of 15 residues. The trim removed 1 base at V and 1 base at J, leaving 2 bases unmatched. CDR3 coding DNA: TGCGCCAGCAGCTTGTTGGGACAGGGGAACACTGAAGCTTTCTTT. It codes for CASSLLGQGNTEAFF.

The chain employs TRBV12-3 or TRBV12-4 and TRBJ1-6; a weak D match, TRBD1 (6 bases). This CDR3 is built from 11 residues. The germline V and J ends were trimmed by 5 bases and 11 bases, with 7 bases remaining between them. The CDR3 region is CASSGGTPLHF. The CDR3 bases are TGTGCCAGCAGTGGGGGCACACCCCTCCACTTT.

The genes are TRBV28 and TRBJ1-3; the D is unclear. This CDR3 is built from 12 residues. V shed 10 bases and J shed 0 bases, with 7 bases lying between them. Per germline, CDR1 MDHEN and CDR2 SYDVKM. The CDR3 reads CATLSSGNTIYF. The CDR3 coding sequence is TGTGCCACTCTTTCCTCTGGAAACACCATATATTTT.

The rearrangement uses TRBV4-2 and TRBJ2-3; weak D call: TRBD1 (8 bases). Germline lookup yields CDR1 LGHNA and CDR2 YNFKEQ. The CDR3 is 15 residues long. The V end was cut by 11 bases, the J end by 3 bases, with 21 bases between. For the CDR3, the DNA is TGTGCCTCCGAACCCGGACAGGGAGGGACAGATACGCAGTATTTT. Protein: CASEPGQGGTDTQYF.

The J gene is TRBJ1-5, the V gene TRBV19; 12 bases line up with TRBD1. Germline V gives CDR1 LNHDA, CDR2 SQIVND (reference sequence). V was pared by 5 bases and J by 0 bases, with 8 bases of the junction left unmatched. This CDR3 region has 18 residues. The DNA of the CDR3 is TGTGCCAGTAGTGCCGGGACAGGGGGCGCGTTTAGCAATCAGCCCCAGCATTTT. Protein sequence: CASSAGTGGAFSNQPQHF.

This clone was detected only a few times. The chain recombines TRBV6-6 with TRBJ1-1; D may be TRBD1 (6 bases). CDR3 size: 10 residues. Germline CDR1 is MNHNY and CDR2 is SVGAGI (reference sequence). V was pared by 8 bases and J by 10 bases, with 11 bases between. The CDR3 nucleotides read TGTGCCAGCGGTGGGGGCAGAGCTTTCTTT. It translates to CASGGGRAFF.

The chain has TRBV5-1 and TRBJ2-1, with 13 bases lining up with TRBD2. CDR3 length: 20 residues. The ends lost 5 bases at V and 0 bases at J; junction bases unmatched: 14. Germline V gives CDR1 SGHRS, CDR2 YFSETQ. CDR3 in amino acids: CASSHTPTSGGATSYNEQFF. In DNA, the CDR3 is TGCGCCAGCAGTCACACCCCCACTAGCGGGGGGGCTACCTCCTACAATGAGCAGTTCTTC.

The rearrangement joins TRBV4-3 to TRBJ1-6; 8 nucleotides line up with TRBD1. The CDR3 consists of 16 residues. The ends lost 4 bases at V and 4 bases at J; junction bases unmatched: 6. Looked up from germline, CDR1 is LGHNA and CDR2 is YSLEER. CDR3: CASSLRTGSYNSPLHF. The CDR3 nucleotides read TGCGCCAGCAGCCTCAGGACAGGGTCATATAATTCACCCCTCCACTTT.

The chain uses TRBV6-6 and TRBJ2-7; the match to TRBD1 covers 7 bases. Germline V lookup: CDR1 MNHNY, CDR2 SVGAGI (reference sequence). The CDR3 length is 15 residues. With 6 bases clipped from V and 0 bases from J, the junction kept 8 bases outside the gene matches. CDR3 in amino acids: CASSPTGALSYEQYF. The CDR3, as DNA: TGTGCCAGCAGCCCAACAGGGGCCCTCTCCTACGAGCAGTACTTC.

The chain couples TRBV3-1 (or the pseudogene TRBV3-2) to TRBJ2-1; 8 bases align to TRBD2. Germline values: CDR1 LGHDT, CDR2 YNNKEL (reference sequence). V shed 4 bases, J shed 2 bases, and the junction held 10 bases outside the gene matches. This CDR3 comprises 17 residues. CDR3 bases: TGTGCCAGCAGCCCGGGACTAGGGGGTTGGACCTACAATGAGCAGTTCTTC. This encodes CASSPGLGGWTYNEQFF.

CDR3 loop: CASSKGQGPYEQYF. CDR3 sequence (DNA): TGTGCCAGCAGCAAGGGACAGGGGCCCTACGAGCAGTACTTC. The chain couples TRBV9 to TRBJ2-7; TRBD1 agrees at 10 bases. The J segment lost 2 bases and the V segment lost 4 bases, leaving 3 bases of the junction unmatched. Germline-derived CDR1 and CDR2 are SGDLS and YYNGEE. CDR3 length equals 14 residues.

This chain uses TRBV2 with TRBJ2-1; 10 bases map to TRBD1. The J segment lost 9 bases and the V segment lost 7 bases, leaving 9 bases of the junction unmatched. The germline V gene encodes CDR1 SNHLY and CDR2 FYNNEI. The CDR3 is 14 amino acids. The CDR3, as DNA: TGTGCCAGCAAACGGGACAGGGGCATTGGTGAGCAGTTCTTC. This codes for CASKRDRGIGEQFF.

V gene TRBV2 combines with J gene TRBJ1-5, with 7 bases identical to TRBD1. The CDR3 loop spans 13 amino acids. Germline-derived CDR1 and CDR2 are SNHLY and FYNNEI. J lost 6 bases, V lost 6 bases, and 5 bases had no gene match. The CDR3 loop reads CASSETGAQPQHF. The CDR3 region has the DNA TGTGCCAGCAGCGAAACAGGGGCTCAGCCCCAGCATTTT. Full variable domain (missing parts from reference TRBV2 and TRBJ1-5): EPEVTQTPSHQVTQMGQEVILRCVPISNHLYFYWYRQILGQKVEFLVSFYNNEISEKSEIFDDQFSVERPDGSNFTLKIRSTKLEDSAMYFCASSETGAQPQHFGDGTRLSIL.